A single sample gave rise to the 9 T cell receptor beta chains below, sequenced in a study of cytomegalovirus exposure and HLA in healthy donors. PCR amplification relied on 60 Vbeta primers (plus 13 Jbeta primers). Assay used: immunoSEQ multiplex PCR; TCRdb lists only in-frame clones, some missing. The data contain 100,000 to 150,000 clones, about 81% of them singletons. Sequenced: PBMCs. Receptors originate from a woman in her 50s in good health and CMV-seropositive.

This clone was seen more than once but under ten times. This chain links TRBV5-1 with TRBJ2-2; D unclear. CDR1 is SGHRS, CDR2 YFSETQ, per germline. The CDR3 has 19 residues. V lost 0 bases and J lost 1, with 19 bases in between. The CDR3 coding sequence is TGCGCCAGCAGCTTGGCCCTCAGTAAAAGAACCCTGAACACCGGGGAGCTGTTTTTT. This gives the protein CASSLALSKRTLNTGELFF.

A few counts support this clone. The CDR3 loop reads CASSNRDRVSPLHF. In DNA form, the CDR3 reads TGTGCCAGCAGTAACCGGGACAGGGTATCACCCCTCCACTTT. The J gene is TRBJ1-6, the V gene TRBV7-2, with 9 bases identical to TRBD1. Germline assignment: CDR1 SGHTA and CDR2 FQGNSA. With 6 bases clipped from V and 10 bases from J, the junction kept 7 bases outside the gene matches. The CDR3 spans 14 residues.

The chain has TRBV28 and TRBJ2-5; D might be TRBD2 (5 bases). V lost 5 bases and J lost 5, with 12 bases in between. Germline V gene lookup returns CDR1 MDHEN and CDR2 SYDVKM. The CDR3 loop spans 13 amino acids. The CDR3 DNA sequence: TGTGCCAGCAGTGAGGGAAGAATGGAGACCCAGTACTTC. This gives the protein CASSEGRMETQYF.

About this clone itself: One end of the junction fails to match germline, which may point to a read error. The chain combines TRBV7-9 with TRBJ2-7, with 11 bases identical to TRBD2. Germline CDR1 and CDR2: SEHNR and FQNEAQ (reference sequence). CDR3 length equals 16 residues. For the CDR3, the DNA is TGTTCCAGCAGCCTTGGGACTAGCGGAGTTGCCTACGAGCAGTACTTC. Translation gives CSSSLGTSGVAYEQYF.

The rearrangement links TRBV30 to TRBJ1-1; TRBD1 matches 7 bases. Trimming removed 4 bases from V and 5 bases from J; junction bases left unmatched: 4. This CDR3 has 12 amino acids. The germline V gene encodes CDR1 GTSNPN and CDR2 SVGIG (reference sequence). In nucleotides, the CDR3 is TGTGCCTGGAAGACAGGGAGAACTGAAGCTTTCTTT. Amino acid sequence: CAWKTGRTEAFF.

The chain uses TRBV9 and TRBJ2-3; 7 bases match TRBD2. Germline V gene data show CDR1 as SGDLS and CDR2 as YYNGEE. V dropped 0 bases and J dropped 8; count of bases not matched to a gene: 9. This CDR3 is built from 15 residues. This chain's CDR3 is CASSVGVAGEATQYF. The CDR3 nucleotides are TGTGCCAGCAGCGTAGGGGTGGCGGGAGAAGCTACGCAGTATTTT.

V is TRBV5-4 and J is TRBJ2-1; TRBD2 aligns across 12 bases. J was trimmed by 8 bases and V by 3 bases; bases with no gene match: 9. CDR1 and CDR2 (germline): SGHNT, YYREEE (reference sequence). The CDR3 runs to 16 residues. Written as DNA, the CDR3 is TGTGCCAGCAGCTCCCTGACTAGCGGGAGCGTGTATGAGCAGTTCTTC. Translation: CASSSLTSGSVYEQFF.

CDR3 sequence: CASSPGGTYQETQYF. The CDR3 nucleotides read TGTGCCAGCAGCCCGGGGGGGACGTACCAAGAGACCCAGTACTTC. J is TRBJ2-5 and V is TRBV7-9; 8 positions agree with TRBD2. This CDR3 has 15 amino acids. Germline loops: CDR1 SEHNR, CDR2 FQNEAQ (reference sequence). Germline trimming cut 5 bases from V and 0 bases from J; bases unmatched to any gene: 5. The variable domain in full, completed from reference TRBV7-9 and TRBJ2-5, reads DTGVSQNPRHKITKRGQNVTFRCDPISEHNRLYWYRQTLGQGPEFLTYFQNEAQLEKSRLLSDRFSAERPKGSFSTLEIQRTEQGDSAMYLCASSPGGTYQETQYFGPGTRLLVL.

The sample holds one count of this clone. V and J are TRBV15 and TRBJ2-7; D perhaps matches TRBD2 (6 bases). CDR1 and CDR2 (germline): LNHNV, YYDKDF (reference sequence). The V end lost 1 base, the J end lost 3 bases, and 16 bases lay between the germline ends. This CDR3 contains 16 residues. The CDR3 reads CATSRGERRGDYEQYF. CDR3 DNA sequence: TGTGCCACCAGCAGAGGAGAGCGGAGGGGCGACTACGAGCAGTACTTC.